This T cell receptor beta chain is from a study of blood T cell repertoires in COVID-19. This clone appeared a single time. The V gene end was trimmed by 7 bases and the J gene end by 4 bases; junction bases not matched to a gene: 7. Germline V CDR1 and CDR2: SGDLS, YYNGEE. The CDR3 loop spans 15 amino acids. Measured with immunoSEQ multiplex PCR; TCRdb has only the in-frame clones, and not every one. The data contain over 35,000 clones, 65% to 85% of them seen just once; the ten biggest clones take up approximately 39%. The rearrangement links TRBV9 to TRBJ1-4; 10 bases agree with TRBD1. This clonotype was sampled from a man aged 40-49 years with active or convalescent COVID-19. The source material was peripheral blood. Here the CDR3 DNA reads TGTGCCAGCTCGACAGGGGGCTTGAATAATGAAAAACTGTTTTTT. It codes for CASSTGGLNNEKLFF.